This passage covers 19 T cell receptor beta chains from one sample sequenced in a study of T-cell memory formation after mild COVID-19. One entry per CDR3 protein results from TCRdb running MiXCR on the 5' RACE reads. In the table there are roughly 200,000 distinct CDR3 sequences, roughly 17% of which are singletons. Specimen: PBMCs or a T cell subset sorted from them (not recorded which). Every receptor here comes from an adult woman who had mild COVID-19 (a few samples of this study predate the infection). Cell type and time point are not known.

The CDR3 nucleotides read TGTGCCAGCAGTGATGCCCAGACCACAAACATTCAGTACTTC. This encodes CASSDAQTTNIQYF. The J gene is TRBJ2-4, the V gene TRBV6-1, with D hard to call. The CDR3 runs 14 residues. Trimming took off 3 bases at V and 6 bases at J, with 12 bases between the two ends. Germline V gene data show CDR1 as MNHNS and CDR2 as SASEGT.

This chain connects TRBV7-9 to TRBJ2-7, with 9 bases fitting TRBD1. The CDR3 contains 14 residues. V lost 4 bases and J lost 6; bases outside the gene matches: 7. Germline V gene sequence: CDR1 SEHNR, CDR2 FQNEAQ (reference sequence). CDR3 amino acids: CASSSTGGKGEQYF. The CDR3 DNA reads as TGTGCCAGCAGCTCCACAGGGGGCAAGGGCGAGCAGTACTTC.

This clonotype was detected a few times. CDR3 region: CSVGDWNYGYTF. CDR3 nucleotides: TGCAGCGTTGGGGACTGGAACTATGGCTACACCTTC. The chain uses TRBV29-1 and TRBJ1-2; D may be TRBD1 (5 bases). Trimming left V 4 bases short and J 2 bases short, with 8 bases between. The CDR3 totals 12 residues. Germline CDR1 reads SQVTM; CDR2 reads ANQGSEA. Supplemented by reference TRBV29-1 and TRBJ1-2, the full variable domain reads SAVISQKPSRDICQRGTSLTIQCQVDSQVTMMFWYRQQPGQSLTLIATANQGSEATYESGFVIDKFPISRPNLTFSTLTVSNMSPEDSSIYLCSVGDWNYGYTFGSGTRLTVV.

V usage is TRBV20-1 and J usage is TRBJ2-5; 8 bases agree with TRBD1. J lost 2 bases, V lost 6 bases, and 5 bases had no gene match. The germline V gene encodes CDR1 DFQATT and CDR2 SNEGSKA (reference sequence). The CDR3 spans 13 residues. CDR3 bases: TGCAGTGCCACGAGGACAGGGCAAGAGACCCAGTACTTC. Translation: CSATRTGQETQYF.

The J gene is TRBJ1-2, the V gene TRBV5-5, with a tentative D call TRBD1 (6 bases). Trimming cost V 7 bases and J 3 bases, with 16 bases left between them. CDR1 and CDR2 from the germline V gene are SGHKS and YYEKEE (reference sequence). This CDR3 region has 14 residues. The CDR3 reads CASVEGGTDYGYTF. The CDR3 DNA reads TGTGCCAGCGTAGAGGGGGGCACGGACTATGGCTACACCTTC.

V usage is TRBV14 and J usage is TRBJ2-7; D gene uncertain. The V end was cut by 6 bases, the J end by 6 bases, with 12 bases between. This CDR3 comprises 12 residues. The germline V gene encodes CDR1 SGHDN and CDR2 FVKESK. CDR3 sequence (DNA): TGTGCCAGCAGTCATATGGTGAGCGAGCAGTACTTC. Translating it yields CASSHMVSEQYF.

This clonotype came up many times. The chain uses TRBV5-1 and TRBJ2-5; D possibly corresponds to TRBD1 (5 bases). CDR3 length: 15 amino acids. Germline V gene sequence: CDR1 SGHRS, CDR2 YFSETQ. V was clipped by 3 bases and J by 1 base, with 13 bases between them. CDR3: CASSSYRLPQETQYF. In DNA form, the CDR3 reads TGCGCCAGCAGCTCTTACAGGCTACCCCAAGAGACCCAGTACTTC. The whole variable domain, filled in from reference TRBV5-1 and TRBJ2-5, reads KAGVTQTPRYLIKTRGQQVTLSCSPISGHRSVSWYQQTPGQGLQFLFEYFSETQRNKGNFPGRFSGRQFSNSRSEMNVSTLELGDSALYLCASSSYRLPQETQYFGPGTRLLVL.

This clonotype was detected a few times. J is TRBJ1-6 and V is TRBV10-3; unclear D gene. The CDR3 has 15 residues. The germline V gene has CDR1 ENHRY and CDR2 SYGVKD. V lost 4 bases and J lost 8, with 15 bases in between. CDR3 bases: TGTGCCATCAGTGCGGGGAGCAACTTATATTCACCCCTCCACTTT. It yields the protein CAISAGSNLYSPLHF.

This clonotype came up a few times. This chain connects TRBV6-5 to TRBJ2-2, with D perhaps given as TRBD1 or TRBD2 (6 bases each). Germline CDR1 MNHEY, CDR2 SVGAGI. Trimming shortened V by 4 bases and J by 6 bases, and 9 bases separated the two germline ends. The CDR3 is 13 residues long. CDR3 protein: CASSSRGPGELFF. The CDR3, as DNA: TGTGCCAGCAGTTCCCGGGGGCCCGGGGAGCTGTTTTTT.

This clonotype was counted a few times. The chain uses TRBV7-9 and TRBJ2-7; D not certain. Germline CDR1 reads SEHNR; CDR2 reads FQNEAQ (reference sequence). The CDR3 is 15 residues long. With 1 base removed from V and 6 bases from J, the gap between germline ends came to 16 bases. The CDR3 region is CASSLVKDSYVEQYF. CDR3 DNA: TGTGCCAGCAGCTTAGTAAAGGATTCGTACGTCGAGCAGTACTTC.

This clonotype showed up just a few times. The chain recombines TRBV4-1 with TRBJ2-2, with 15 nucleotides matching TRBD2. Unmatched junction bases numbered 13, after V lost 4 bases and J lost 1 base. The germline V gene encodes CDR1 MGHRA and CDR2 YSYEKL. The CDR3 runs 21 residues. This CDR3 reads CASSLISRGLAGGKNTGELFF. CDR3 nucleotides: TGCGCCAGCAGCCTCATAAGTAGGGGACTAGCGGGGGGAAAGAACACCGGGGAGCTGTTTTTT.

This clonotype came up many times. The chain combines TRBV6-6 with TRBJ2-3, with D perhaps matching TRBD2 (5 bases). This CDR3 contains 17 residues. The V and J ends lost 8 bases and 1 base respectively, with 22 bases between them. Germline CDR1 reads MNHNY; CDR2 reads SVGAGI (reference sequence). As DNA, the CDR3 is TGTGCCAGCCGCCCGGGGTTCCGAGGTATGGGCACAGATACGCAGTATTTT. This codes for CASRPGFRGMGTDTQYF.

There are a few counts of this clonotype. This sequence joins TRBV5-1 and TRBJ2-3; TRBD1 agrees at 9 bases. Trimming cost V 6 bases and J 1 base; bases outside gene matches: 3. The germline V gene encodes CDR1 SGHRS and CDR2 YFSETQ. The CDR3 sequence is 14 residues long. The CDR3 bases are TGCGCCAGCAAAGGGACAGGGCGCACAGATACGCAGTATTTT. It is translated as CASKGTGRTDTQYF.

The chain links TRBV29-1 to TRBJ1-1, with D possibly being TRBD1 (6 bases). The germline V gene encodes CDR1 SQVTM and CDR2 ANQGSEA. This CDR3 is 14 amino acids long. Trimming removed 6 bases from V and 3 bases from J, with 17 bases in between. This CDR3 reads CSVTATGTDTEAFF. The CDR3 DNA reads as TGCAGCGTGACTGCGACAGGAACCGACACTGAAGCTTTCTTT.

This rearrangement joins TRBV18 to TRBJ2-7; D possibly matches TRBD1 or TRBD2 (5 bases each). V was pared by 2 bases and J by 4 bases, with 15 bases between. Germline V gene sequence: CDR1 KGHSH, CDR2 LQKENI. The CDR3 totals 15 residues. As DNA, the CDR3 is TGTGCCAGCTCACCAGGGACCATAAAATCTTACGAGCAGTACTTC. It specifies CASSPGTIKSYEQYF.

The chain combines TRBV3-1 with TRBJ1-2, with D perhaps TRBD1 (5 bases). This CDR3 region has 15 residues. Trimming removed 3 bases at V and 2 bases at J, with 13 bases between. The germline V gene has CDR1 LGHDT and CDR2 YNNKEL (reference sequence). Here the CDR3 reads CASSHIRDGNYGYTF. Written as DNA, the CDR3 is TGTGCCAGCAGCCATATCCGGGACGGCAACTATGGCTACACCTTC.

This clonotype occurred a few times. J is TRBJ2-7 and V is TRBV5-1, with 12 bases fitting TRBD2. CDR1 is SGHRS, CDR2 YFSETQ, per germline. This CDR3 is built from 18 residues. Trimming cost V 5 bases and J 2 bases; bases outside gene matches: 14. CDR3 loop: CASRRVTSGGRIPYEQYF. The CDR3, as DNA: TGCGCCAGCAGGAGGGTGACTAGCGGGGGCCGTATACCCTACGAGCAGTACTTC.

This clonotype was counted a few times. The chain carries TRBV11-2 and TRBJ2-3; 8 bases align to TRBD2. Germline lookup yields CDR1 SGHAT and CDR2 FQNNGV. Trimming took 5 bases from V and 0 from J; bases not matched to a gene: 13. The CDR3 contains 18 residues. CDR3: CASSPRGGRSGSTDTQYF. The CDR3 DNA reads as TGTGCCAGCAGCCCCCGGGGGGGGAGGTCGGGAAGCACAGATACGCAGTATTTT.

This clonotype was detected a few times. This chain connects TRBV5-1 to TRBJ2-7; maybe TRBD1 (6 bases). The CDR3 loop spans 12 amino acids. Per the germline V gene, CDR1 is SGHRS and CDR2 is YFSETQ. Trimming shortened V by 7 bases and J by 3 bases, and 11 bases separated the two germline ends. The CDR3 bases are TGCGCCAGCCGTGAGACAGGCTACGAGCAGTACTTC. This gives the protein CASRETGYEQYF.